A single sample gave rise to the 8 T cell receptor beta chains below, sequenced in a study of blood T cell repertoires in COVID-19. This table comes from immunoSEQ multiplex PCR, and its TCRdb copy is limited to in-frame clones, with some not included. Counted here are a few hundred thousand clones, 88% occurring once; the ten biggest clones make up about 6.7%. Sequenced sample: peripheral blood. The receptors derive from a woman aged 25-40 years with COVID-19, enrolled during active disease.

The chain links TRBV7-2 to TRBJ2-1; no firm D call. Germline-derived CDR1 and CDR2 are SGHTA and FQGNSA. The CDR3 loop spans 14 amino acids. V was clipped by 4 bases and J by 8 bases, with 15 bases between them. CDR3 sequence reads: CASSSVAVRDEQFF. As DNA, the CDR3 is TGTGCCAGCAGCTCCGTAGCTGTTCGGGATGAGCAGTTCTTC.

The chain couples TRBV4-1 to TRBJ2-3; D possibly corresponds to TRBD2 (5 bases). Trimming removed 0 bases at V and 6 bases at J, with 13 bases between. The CDR3 length is 15 residues. Germline V gives CDR1 MGHRA, CDR2 YSYEKL. The CDR3 is CASSQDSAPGDTQYF. The DNA of the CDR3 is TGCGCCAGCAGCCAAGACTCCGCCCCGGGGGATACGCAGTATTTT.

The CDR3 DNA reads as TGTGCCAGCAGCCAAGACACCCTAGCTACCGGGGAGCTGTTTTTT. Protein sequence: CASSQDTLATGELFF. V usage is TRBV3-1 (or the pseudogene TRBV3-2) and J usage is TRBJ2-2; D might be TRBD2 (5 bases). Trimming took off 0 bases at V and 5 bases at J, with 10 bases between the two ends. Germline loops: CDR1 LGHDT, CDR2 YNNKEL (reference sequence). The CDR3 contains 15 residues.

The rearrangement joins TRBV10-3 to TRBJ1-2; 8 bases are shared with TRBD1. The CDR3 covers 12 residues. The germline V gene has CDR1 ENHRY and CDR2 SYGVKD. V gave up 6 bases and J gave up 7 bases; unmatched junction bases: 4. The CDR3 here is CAISPGQAGYTF. The CDR3 nucleotides are TGTGCCATCAGCCCGGGACAGGCTGGCTACACCTTC.

V and J are TRBV7-9 and TRBJ2-7, with 7 bases aligning to TRBD1. Germline CDR1 SEHNR, CDR2 FQNEAQ (reference sequence). The trim removed 5 bases at V and 2 bases at J, leaving 9 bases unmatched. The CDR3 extends over 15 amino acids. The CDR3 loop reads CASSPTRDSTYEQYF. As DNA, the CDR3 is TGTGCCAGCAGCCCAACCCGGGACAGCACCTACGAGCAGTACTTC.

The chain has TRBV5-1 and TRBJ2-7; 7 bases agree with TRBD1. The CDR3 totals 13 residues. In germline, CDR1 is SGHRS, CDR2 YFSETQ. Trimming cost V 4 bases and J 5 bases; bases outside gene matches: 6. In nucleotides, the CDR3 is TGCGCCAGCAGCCCGACAGGGTTCAACGAGCAGTACTTC. This gives the protein CASSPTGFNEQYF.

This chain links TRBV2 with TRBJ1-2, with D unresolved. V dropped 6 bases and J dropped 11 bases, with 16 bases sitting between them. Germline V gene lookup returns CDR1 SNHLY and CDR2 FYNNEI. CDR3 length: 12 amino acids. CDR3 sequence (DNA): TGTGCCAGCAGCAGGTTGGATTCCCGTTACACCTTC. It specifies CASSRLDSRYTF.

In its sample, this clone was seen a few times. The chain recombines TRBV29-1 with TRBJ1-1; 8 bases fit TRBD1. The V segment lost 6 bases and the J segment 0 bases; nucleotides outside the gene matches: 9. The CDR3 is 15 amino acids. The germline V gene encodes CDR1 SQVTM and CDR2 ANQGSEA. The CDR3 DNA sequence: TGCAGCGTGAAGGGACAGGCGCTGATGAACACTGAAGCTTTCTTT. The encoded protein is CSVKGQALMNTEAFF.